The 21 T cell receptor beta chains reported below all come from one sample, sequenced in a study of beta chain features in type 1 diabetes. Reverse transcription of all isolated RNA meant that expressed TCRB transcripts were sequenced. Assay: immunoSEQ multiplex PCR; the TCRdb copy retains only in-frame clones and omits some. The sample includes 150,000 or so clones, 7% to 10% of them seen just once. The sample comprised central memory CD4+ T cells from blood. Receptors originate from a woman under 30 in good health.

The J gene is TRBJ1-2, the V gene TRBV5-4, with 7 positions matching TRBD1. CDR3 length: 14 amino acids. The ends lost 4 bases at V and 1 base at J; junction bases unmatched: 4. Germline loops: CDR1 SGHNT, CDR2 YYREEE (reference sequence). Written as DNA, the CDR3 is TGTGCCAGCAGCCCACAGGGGAATAACTATGGCTACACCTTC. Amino acids: CASSPQGNNYGYTF. The whole variable domain, remainder taken from reference TRBV5-4 and TRBJ1-2, is ETGVTQSPTHLIKTRGQQVTLRCSSQSGHNTVSWYQQALGQGPQFIFQYYREEENGRGNFPPRFSGLQFPNYSSELNVNALELDDSALYLCASSPQGNNYGYTFGSGTRLTVV.

This clone appeared a few times. The chain uses TRBV29-1 and TRBJ1-2; TRBD1 might be the D (5 bases). The CDR3 spans 11 residues. V lost 4 bases and J lost 6, with 9 bases in between. Germline CDR1 SQVTM, CDR2 ANQGSEA. The CDR3 reads CSVVGGDGYTF. CDR3 DNA: TGCAGCGTTGTGGGAGGGGATGGCTACACCTTC.

This clone was picked up a small number of times. The rearrangement uses TRBV19 and TRBJ2-1; maybe TRBD2 (6 bases). CDR1 is LNHDA, CDR2 SQIVND, per germline (reference sequence). The germline V and J ends were trimmed by 5 bases and 3 bases, with 17 bases remaining between them. The CDR3 totals 16 residues. The CDR3 loop is CASSPLGVAVYNEQFF. DNA for the CDR3: TGTGCCAGTAGTCCCCTGGGGGTAGCGGTCTACAATGAGCAGTTCTTC.

The chain links TRBV27 to TRBJ2-5; D may be TRBD1 (6 bases). The CDR3 runs to 14 residues. Germline V gives CDR1 MNHEY, CDR2 SMNVEV (reference sequence). V gave up 1 base and J gave up 5 bases, with 11 bases separating them. The CDR3 protein is CASSLWGRRETQYF. In nucleotides, the CDR3 is TGTGCCAGCAGTTTATGGGGGCGGAGGGAGACCCAGTACTTC.

In this sample, this clone turned up a few times. The chain carries TRBV30 and TRBJ1-1; 11 bases are shared with TRBD1. Looked up from germline, CDR1 is GTSNPN and CDR2 is SVGIG (reference sequence). CDR3 size: 14 residues. V lost 8 bases to trimming and J lost 7 bases; unmatched junction nucleotides: 12. CDR3 loop: CATTTRDRGDEAFF. The DNA of the CDR3 is TGTGCCACAACAACCCGGGACAGGGGGGATGAAGCTTTCTTT.

With regard to this clone: The same CDR3 is also encoded by other DNA sequences in this sample. The chain has TRBV5-1 and TRBJ1-5; TRBD1 aligns across 7 bases. J was trimmed by 5 bases and V by 0 bases; bases with no gene match: 2. This CDR3 spans 14 amino acids. CDR1 and CDR2 (germline): SGHRS, YFSETQ. The CDR3 is CASSLEGADQPQHF. The CDR3 nucleotides read TGCGCCAGCAGCTTGGAGGGGGCGGATCAGCCCCAGCATTTT.

The CDR3 DNA reads as TGTGCCAGCAGTTATTCCTGGGGGGGTGAAGATACGCAGTATTTT. Its protein is CASSYSWGGEDTQYF. This chain links TRBV6-6 with TRBJ2-3; 7 bases agree with TRBD2. Germline V gene lookup returns CDR1 MNHNY and CDR2 SVGAGI (reference sequence). The CDR3 has 15 residues. V shed 3 bases, J shed 5 bases, and the junction held 8 bases outside the gene matches.

The chain has TRBV21-1 and TRBJ2-1; the table assigns TRBD1, which was not confirmed against the DNA. TRBV21-1 is a known pseudogene. The CDR3 is 14 amino acids. The chain's CDR3 is CASSNNRGPNEQFF. CDR3 coding DNA: TGTGCCAGCAGCAACAACAGGGGGCCAAATGAGCAGTTCTTC.

The rearrangement joins TRBV7-2 to TRBJ1-2; the D is unclear. V lost 5 bases and J lost 4, with 14 bases in between. The CDR3 extends over 14 amino acids. From germline, CDR1 is SGHTA and CDR2 FQGNSA. The CDR3, as DNA: TGTGCCAGCAGCCCAACACGAGGATCCTATGGCTACACCTTC. Encoded protein: CASSPTRGSYGYTF.

V and J are TRBV11-1 and TRBJ1-1; 9 bases map to TRBD1. V shed 3 bases and J 1 base; nucleotides not matched to a gene: 9. Germline V gene sequence: CDR1 SGHAT, CDR2 FQDESV (reference sequence). This CDR3 comprises 17 residues. The chain's CDR3 is CASSFGQGKARNTEAFF. The CDR3 nucleotides are TGTGCCAGCAGCTTCGGACAGGGGAAGGCTCGGAACACTGAAGCTTTCTTT.

This clone was seen only a few times. The chain has TRBV23-1 and TRBJ2-1; D may be TRBD1 (7 bases). TRBV23-1 is noted as an ORF with a role that remains uncertain. The CDR3 has 23 residues. The V end lost 4 bases, the J end lost 0 bases, and 34 bases lay between the germline ends. As DNA, the CDR3 is TGCGCCAGCAGTCCCCGGAGAGAAGTAGGCGGGACCTCCGAGGGGGCCTCCTACAATGAGCAGTTCTTC. Its protein product is CASSPRREVGGTSEGASYNEQFF.

This clone was detected a few times. The chain is built from TRBV9 and TRBJ2-1; weak D call: TRBD2 (6 bases). The CDR3 loop spans 17 amino acids. Germline CDR1 and CDR2: SGDLS and YYNGEE. Between the trimmed V and J ends, which lost 0 bases and 4 bases, there was a span of 17 bases. The CDR3 loop is CASSVVRPGTPYNEQFF. The CDR3 DNA sequence: TGTGCCAGCAGCGTAGTCCGCCCCGGGACTCCATACAATGAGCAGTTCTTC. The full variable domain, in which reference TRBV9 and TRBJ2-1 provide the parts outside the CDR3, is DSGVTQTPKHLITATGQRVTLRCSPRSGDLSVYWYQQSLDQGLQFLIQYYNGEERAKGNILERFSAQQFPDLHSELNLSSLELGDSALYFCASSVVRPGTPYNEQFFGPGTRLTVL.

In its sample, this clone was seen a few times. The V and J genes are TRBV6-1 and TRBJ2-7, with TRBD1 identical over 9 bases. The CDR3 totals 15 residues. Germline-derived CDR1 and CDR2 are MNHNS and SASEGT. Trimming took 5 bases from V and 5 from J; bases not matched to a gene: 10. Here the CDR3 reads CASSTPGQGNHEQYF. DNA of the CDR3: TGTGCCAGCAGTACGCCGGGACAGGGTAACCACGAGCAGTACTTC.

This clone came up a few times. The rearrangement uses TRBV18 and TRBJ2-1; weak D call: TRBD1 (5 bases). This CDR3 has 15 amino acids. From germline, CDR1 is KGHSH and CDR2 LQKENI. V lost 3 bases and J 4 bases, leaving 13 bases between the germline ends. Here the CDR3 reads CASSPPGIIYNEQFF. The CDR3 DNA follows: TGTGCCAGCTCACCGCCAGGGATAATTTACAATGAGCAGTTCTTC.

The sample holds many counts of this clone. This chain links TRBV4-1 with TRBJ2-1; no firm D call. V was clipped by 1 base and J by 6 bases, with 16 bases between them. The CDR3 has 16 amino acids. Germline CDR1 MGHRA, CDR2 YSYEKL. The CDR3, as DNA: TGCGCCAGCAGCCAAGTGCCTAGTGGTGGTCGCAATGAGCAGTTCTTC. Translated: CASSQVPSGGRNEQFF.

This clone appeared a few times. J is TRBJ2-3 and V is TRBV2; 13 nucleotides align to TRBD2. V was clipped by 6 bases and J by 6 bases; unmatched bases: 12. The CDR3 totals 17 residues. Germline lookup yields CDR1 SNHLY and CDR2 FYNNEI. CDR3: CASSPGLAGRSPDTQYF. The CDR3 DNA reads TGTGCCAGCAGCCCGGGACTAGCGGGGCGGTCCCCTGATACGCAGTATTTT.

Only a few counts were recorded for this clone. The genes are TRBV7-2 and TRBJ2-2, with 8 bases aligning to TRBD1. CDR3 length: 16 residues. Germline V CDR1 and CDR2: SGHTA, FQGNSA. J was trimmed by 4 bases and V by 5 bases; bases with no gene match: 9. CDR3 amino acids: CASSLSPDRVTGELFF. In nucleotides, the CDR3 is TGTGCCAGCAGCCTTTCCCCGGACAGGGTCACCGGGGAGCTGTTTTTT.

The chain is built from TRBV30 and TRBJ2-6; tentative D call: TRBD2 (6 bases). Germline V gene sequence: CDR1 GTSNPN, CDR2 SVGIG (reference sequence). Deletions cut 5 bases from V and 2 bases from J, with 7 bases between. CDR3 length: 13 residues. In DNA form, the CDR3 reads TGTGCCTGGGGGAGGACTGGGGCCAACGTCCTGACTTTC. Its translation is CAWGRTGANVLTF.

This clone has a handful of counts. The J gene is TRBJ1-2, the V gene TRBV11-2; unclear D gene. The ends were cut back, 3 bases at V and 6 bases at J, with 11 bases in the middle. The CDR3 consists of 13 residues. Germline V CDR1 and CDR2: SGHAT, FQNNGV. CDR3 nucleotide sequence: TGTGCCAGCAGCTTGTTCGGCAGGCATGGCTACACCTTC. Translation gives CASSLFGRHGYTF.

V usage is TRBV28 and J usage is TRBJ2-5; 9 bases are a match to TRBD1. CDR3 length: 15 residues. CDR1 and CDR2 from the germline V gene are MDHEN and SYDVKM. V trimming: 7 bases; J trimming: 5 bases; junction bases outside the gene matches: 11. CDR3 coding DNA: TGTGCCAGCACCTCCCGGGACAGGGAATCTGAGACCCAGTACTTC. This gives the protein CASTSRDRESETQYF.

This clone was counted between two and nine times. This chain's CDR3 is CASGAGDGQETQYF. CDR3 DNA: TGTGCTAGTGGTGCGGGGGACGGCCAAGAGACCCAGTACTTC. V and J are TRBV12-5 and TRBJ2-5, with 7 nucleotides matching TRBD2. Germline lookup yields CDR1 LGHNT and CDR2 FRNRAP. This CDR3 comprises 14 residues. V gave up 5 bases and J gave up 1 base; unmatched junction bases: 4.